These 18 T cell receptor beta chains came from one sample sequenced in a study of cytomegalovirus exposure and HLA in healthy donors. Data came from immunoSEQ multiplex PCR; TCRdb stores just in-frame clones and leaves some out. The data show more than 250,000 clones, roughly 87% seen once. Specimen: PBMCs. All receptors come from a woman aged 30 to 39 in good health and CMV-seronegative.

V gene TRBV4-3 combines with J gene TRBJ2-2; D perhaps matches TRBD2 (5 bases). V was pared by 2 bases and J by 5 bases, with 15 bases between. Germline V gene data show CDR1 as LGHNA and CDR2 as YSLEER. This CDR3 region has 16 residues. CDR3 DNA: TGCGCCAGCAGCCAATCCTTGGGAGTTGTAACCGGGGAGCTGTTTTTT. Encoded protein: CASSQSLGVVTGELFF.

The chain recombines TRBV25-1 with TRBJ1-1, with TRBD1 as a possible D gene (5 bases). The germline V gene has CDR1 MGHDK and CDR2 SYGVNS. V was clipped by 4 bases and J by 6 bases, with 15 bases between them. The CDR3 is made up of 14 amino acids. The CDR3 is CASSGSGGRSEAFF. As DNA, the CDR3 is TGTGCCAGCAGTGGGTCGGGGGGAAGGTCTGAAGCTTTCTTT.

The rearrangement uses TRBV5-6 and TRBJ2-2; tentative D call: TRBD1 (6 bases). The germline gives CDR1 SGHDT, CDR2 YYEEEE. The V end was cut by 2 bases, the J end by 1 base, with 12 bases between. The CDR3 length is 16 residues. CDR3 in DNA: TGTGCCAGCAGCTTTCTTCTACAGGGGAACACCGGGGAGCTGTTTTTT. Translating gives CASSFLLQGNTGELFF.

V and J are TRBV7-9 and TRBJ1-1; D is possibly TRBD1 (5 bases). With 6 bases removed from V and 5 bases from J, the gap between germline ends came to 19 bases. The V gene's germline CDR1 is SEHNR and CDR2 FQNEAQ (reference sequence). The CDR3 consists of 15 residues. The CDR3 bases are TGTGCCAGCAGTCAAGCCGGGACTCTAAGGACTGAAGCTTTCTTT. Translation: CASSQAGTLRTEAFF.

The J gene is TRBJ2-1, the V gene TRBV5-6; D remains unclear. V was cut by 0 bases and J by 5 bases, with 15 bases left in between. This CDR3 spans 16 amino acids. The germline gives CDR1 SGHDT, CDR2 YYEEEE. This chain's CDR3 is CASSLEPLQPHNEQFF. In nucleotides, the CDR3 is TGTGCCAGCAGCTTGGAGCCGCTACAACCCCACAATGAGCAGTTCTTC.

The J gene is TRBJ1-1, the V gene TRBV5-1; D ambiguous. The CDR3 runs to 14 residues. Germline values: CDR1 SGHRS, CDR2 YFSETQ. The germline V and J ends were trimmed by 2 bases and 2 bases, with 10 bases remaining between them. This CDR3 is CASSFTTANTEAFF. CDR3 nucleotides: TGCGCCAGCAGCTTTACAACAGCCAACACTGAAGCTTTCTTT. Full variable domain (remainder filled in from reference TRBV5-1 and TRBJ1-1): KAGVTQTPRYLIKTRGQQVTLSCSPISGHRSVSWYQQTPGQGLQFLFEYFSETQRNKGNFPGRFSGRQFSNSRSEMNVSTLELGDSALYLCASSFTTANTEAFFGQGTRLTVV.

This clone was seen a single time. The V and J genes are TRBV5-1 and TRBJ2-7; TRBD2 might be the D (5 bases). The CDR3 loop spans 16 amino acids. The V gene lost 0 bases and the J gene lost 0 bases, with 13 bases spanning the gap. Looked up from germline, CDR1 is SGHRS and CDR2 is YFSETQ. CDR3 amino acids: CASSLVAAAASYEQYF. The CDR3 DNA follows: TGCGCCAGCAGCTTGGTTGCAGCGGCCGCCTCCTACGAGCAGTACTTC. The full variable domain, with the rest looked up from reference TRBV5-1 and TRBJ2-7, is KAGVTQTPRYLIKTRGQQVTLSCSPISGHRSVSWYQQTPGQGLQFLFEYFSETQRNKGNFPGRFSGRQFSNSRSEMNVSTLELGDSALYLCASSLVAAAASYEQYFGPGTRLTVT.

This chain links TRBV7-2 with TRBJ2-6; D is possibly TRBD1 (5 bases). The CDR3 is 15 residues long. Per the germline V gene, CDR1 is SGHTA and CDR2 is FQGNSA. V lost 3 bases, J lost 1 base, and 7 bases lay in between. The CDR3 DNA reads TGTGCCAGCAGCTTCCAGGGATCTGGGGCCAACGTCCTGACTTTC. As protein: CASSFQGSGANVLTF.

This chain joins TRBV2 and TRBJ2-1; D is undetermined. Trimming pared 3 bases from V and 7 bases from J, leaving 1 base between. Germline lookup yields CDR1 SNHLY and CDR2 FYNNEI. The CDR3 length is 10 residues. This CDR3 is CASSENEQFF. As DNA, the CDR3 is TGTGCCAGCAGTGAGAATGAGCAGTTCTTC.

This chain joins TRBV30 and TRBJ2-5; 8 nucleotides agree with TRBD2. V lost 1 base, J lost 5 bases, and 9 bases stayed unmatched. Germline assignment: CDR1 GTSNPN and CDR2 SVGIG (reference sequence). This CDR3 spans 15 amino acids. The CDR3 nucleotides read TGTGCCTGGAGTGCTATAGCGGGAATAGGGGAGACCCAGTACTTC. This translates into CAWSAIAGIGETQYF. Using reference TRBV30 and TRBJ2-5 for the parts outside the CDR3, the full variable domain is SQTIHQWPATLVQPVGSPLSLECTVEGTSNPNLYWYRQAAGRGLQLLFYSVGIGQISSEVPQNLSASRPQDRQFILSSKKLLLSDSGFYLCAWSAIAGIGETQYFGPGTRLLVL.

For this clone: Mismatch with germline at one junction end may stem from a read error. V and J are TRBV28 and TRBJ2-7; 7 nucleotides agree with TRBD1. CDR3 length: 10 residues. Germline-derived CDR1 and CDR2 are MDHEN and SYDVKM. As DNA, the CDR3 is TGTGCCAGCACCTGGTCCAGGGGGTCCTTC. Its protein product is CASTWSRGSF. Based on the CDR3 plus reference TRBV28 and TRBJ2-7, the full variable domain is DVKVTQSSRYLVKRTGEKVFLECVQDMDHENMFWYRQDPGLGLRLIYFSYDVKMKEKGDIPEGYSVSREKKERFSLILESASTNQTSMYLCASTWSRGSFGPGTRLTVT.

This chain joins TRBV19 and TRBJ2-7, with a tentative D call TRBD2 (6 bases). CDR3 length: 17 amino acids. Trimming pared 1 base from V and 0 bases from J, leaving 16 bases between. In germline, CDR1 is LNHDA, CDR2 SQIVND (reference sequence). The CDR3 region is CASSIANLRDSSYEQYF. For the CDR3, the DNA is TGTGCCAGTAGTATAGCCAATCTCCGGGACTCCTCCTACGAGCAGTACTTC.

Concerning this clone itself: The junction departs from the called germline gene at one end, perhaps through a read error. The chain has TRBV7-6 and TRBJ2-1; D assignment may be TRBD1 or TRBD2 (5 bases each). Germline CDR1 reads SGHVS; CDR2 reads FNYEAQ. The CDR3 sequence is 18 residues long. The CDR3 is CASTPLLSRRGGNNGQFF. The CDR3 bases are TGTGCCAGCACCCCTTTATTATCCCGTCGGGGCGGAAACAATGGGCAGTTCTTC.

This clone showed up just once. This sequence joins TRBV27 and TRBJ2-1; no reliable D call. The CDR3 is 17 residues long. Per the germline V gene, CDR1 is MNHEY and CDR2 is SMNVEV (reference sequence). V lost 2 bases and J 0 bases, leaving 14 bases between the germline ends. The CDR3 region is CASSLLGGSVSYNEQFF. In DNA form, the CDR3 reads TGTGCCAGCAGTTTACTCGGCGGCTCAGTCTCCTACAATGAGCAGTTCTTC.

The chain combines TRBV7-2 with TRBJ1-2; D unclear. From germline, CDR1 is SGHTA and CDR2 FQGNSA. CDR3 length: 15 residues. Trimming removed 2 bases from V and 8 bases from J, with 18 bases in between. DNA of the CDR3: TGTGCCAGCAGCTTATCTTTGAGCGGGGAGGAGGGCTACACCTTC. It encodes CASSLSLSGEEGYTF.

The chain couples TRBV19 to TRBJ1-5; D unresolved. Trimming took 3 bases from V and 2 from J, leaving 8 bases between them. Germline loops: CDR1 LNHDA, CDR2 SQIVND (reference sequence). CDR3 length: 14 residues. The CDR3 here is CASSMGYGNQPQHF. CDR3 DNA sequence: TGTGCCAGTAGTATGGGGTATGGCAATCAGCCCCAGCATTTT.

The table lists this clone with a few counts. This chain joins TRBV19 and TRBJ2-7, with 10 bases identical to TRBD1. The CDR3 is 14 amino acids. V was pared by 4 bases and J by 7 bases, with 7 bases of the junction left unmatched. Germline CDR1 and CDR2: LNHDA and SQIVND (reference sequence). CDR3 sequence reads: CASSRGQGKREQYF. The CDR3 nucleotides read TGTGCCAGTAGTAGGGGACAGGGGAAGAGGGAGCAGTACTTC.

This clone was seen a single time. The chain has TRBV4-1 and TRBJ1-3; D ambiguous. The length of the CDR3 is 13 residues. Germline V gives CDR1 MGHRA, CDR2 YSYEKL. Deletions cut 3 bases from V and 3 bases from J, with 6 bases between. The CDR3 nucleotides are TGCGCCAGCAGCCAGAGTGATGGAAACACCATATATTTT. Encoded protein: CASSQSDGNTIYF.